This section outlines one T cell receptor beta chain sequence together with its context. The read stops 3 residues short of the end of the CDR3; the missing end is completed from the germline J gene. Sequencing was performed with immunoSEQ multiplex PCR; in TCRdb, only in-frame clones are kept and a portion is missing. This table holds more than 30,000 clones. This sample is drawn from a study of T cells in women clearing cervical HPV infection. Trimming cost V 4 bases and J 0 bases; bases outside gene matches: 4. CDR3 length: 15 amino acids. Germline V lookup: CDR1 SGHAT, CDR2 FQNNGV. The V gene is TRBV11-2, the J gene TRBJ1-1; TRBD1 matches 8 bases. The TCR sequence derives from a woman aged 18 to 75 with a cervical HPV16 infection that either progressed to CIN3+ or cleared (not recorded which). Sequencing was performed on blood buffy coat. The sequenced CDR3 bases are TGTGCCAGCAGCTCCCCGGGACAGGTGAACACTGAA. Protein: CASSSPGQVNTE. The full CDR3 is CASSSPGQVNTEAFF.